This TCR beta chain originates from a study of cytomegalovirus exposure and HLA in healthy donors. This CDR3 comprises 13 residues. V was trimmed by 5 bases and J by 5 bases, leaving 13 bases between them. Germline V CDR1 and CDR2: SGHVS, FNYEAQ. The table came from immunoSEQ multiplex PCR; TCRdb's copy has only in-frame clones and leaves some out. The table lists 200,000 or so clones, approximately 88% of them singletons. Study-level findings and limits: Subsequent analysis revealed that first-cohort TCR clusters tended to co-occur in the roughly 120 validation repertoires.

This clone was seen only once. Its antigen is not identified. The chain is built from TRBV7-6 and TRBJ2-7, with D uncertain. The specimen was PBMCs. This receptor was identified in a man aged 18 to 29 in good health and CMV-seropositive. This CDR3 is CASSDLPLDEQYF. CDR3 DNA: TGTGCCAGCAGCGACCTCCCCCTAGACGAGCAGTACTTC.